This TCR beta chain appears in the sequencing data of a study of OX40 agonist ivuxolimab in advanced cancers. As for the study more broadly: The costimulatory receptor OX40 (CD134) was targeted by ivuxolimab, a fully human IgG2 agonistic monoclonal antibody. Intravenous ivuxolimab was administered to patients every 2 weeks at six dose levels: 0.01, 0.1, 0.3, 1.5, 3 and 10 mg/kg. Among the approximately 50 dose-escalation patients, around 19 had hepatocellular carcinoma, 15 melanoma, 9 renal cell carcinoma and 9 head and neck cancer. A male proportion of 70% to 90% and a mean age of 60 years, ranging from about 23 to 90, were recorded for the dose-escalation cohort. Prior anti-PD-1, anti-PD-L1 or anti-CTLA-4 therapy was permitted, and approximately 42% of dose-escalation patients had received checkpoint inhibitors. Partial responses occurred in three dose-escalation patients: two with cutaneous melanoma and one with hepatocellular carcinoma. The point of sequencing TCRbeta in the periphery was to test whether ivuxolimab changed TCR sequence diversity and drove clonal T-cell expansion. The paper reports the monotherapy dose-escalation portion (N = 52 patients) of the phase I ivuxolimab trial.

Concerning this clone itself: Its antigen remains unidentified. Base qualities are not recorded, but no much larger clone differs from it by a single base.

The trial excluded patients who had a history of autoimmune disease or who were on systemic immunosuppression. Peripheral blood for TCR sequencing was collected from all dose cohorts at baseline, on cycle 4 day 1, and on cycle 7 day 1. Samples were obtained from an open-label, multicenter, first-in-human phase I dose-escalation trial of ivuxolimab. Adults with locally advanced or metastatic head and neck squamous cell, hepatocellular, melanoma or renal cell carcinoma were enrolled in the trial. Before TCR sequencing, CD4+ T cells and CD8+ T cells from peripheral blood were sorted into separate populations. Genomic DNA was isolated from the sorted cells so that the TCRbeta CDR3 region could be sequenced. The immunoSEQ Assay was used to sequence the TCRbeta CDR3 regions. The clones in this table, taken by TCRdb from immuneACCESS, are in-frame only. Not every clone is retained; where verified, under half of the shortfall comes from an unresolved V gene, and the cause of the rest is unknown. Here the sample has some 42,000 clones; more than 80% occur a single time. The ten most abundant clones make up approximately 4.6% of the sample.

General study outcomes and caveats: In the 0.1-3.0 mg/kg groups, partial responders were among the patients with the lowest normalized peripheral clonal expansion, particularly in CD8+ T cells. Which antigens the clonally expanded peripheral T cells were specific for was not determined. At doses of 0.1 to 3.0 mg/kg, clonal expansion of both CD4+ and CD8+ T cells in blood was seen between baseline and week 6. Low levels of normalized T-cell clonal expansion were also seen in some nonresponding patients. After ivuxolimab, more expanded clones were found on average in CD8+ T cells than in CD4+ T cells.

The source is an adult with an advanced solid tumor such as melanoma, head and neck, liver or kidney cancer. The specimen was CD4+ or CD8+ T cells sorted from blood, collected in a trial of the OX40 agonist ivuxolimab.

The CDR3 loop reads CASSSPGAAGIDTQYF. The nucleotides read TGTGCCAGCAGCTCTCCCGGGGCAGCAGGGATAGATACGCAGTATTTT. The rearranged segments are TRBV11-2 and TRBJ2-3, with the D gene possibly TRBD1 or TRBD2, each one fitting 5 bases. The CDR3 runs 16 amino acids, cysteine and phenylalanine included. The only DNA kept is the CDR3, 48 bases in frame from the first base. CDR1 and CDR2, looked up from the germline V gene, are SGHAT and FQNNGV. At the junction V is shortened by 4 bases and J by 5 bases, with 19 bases in between.